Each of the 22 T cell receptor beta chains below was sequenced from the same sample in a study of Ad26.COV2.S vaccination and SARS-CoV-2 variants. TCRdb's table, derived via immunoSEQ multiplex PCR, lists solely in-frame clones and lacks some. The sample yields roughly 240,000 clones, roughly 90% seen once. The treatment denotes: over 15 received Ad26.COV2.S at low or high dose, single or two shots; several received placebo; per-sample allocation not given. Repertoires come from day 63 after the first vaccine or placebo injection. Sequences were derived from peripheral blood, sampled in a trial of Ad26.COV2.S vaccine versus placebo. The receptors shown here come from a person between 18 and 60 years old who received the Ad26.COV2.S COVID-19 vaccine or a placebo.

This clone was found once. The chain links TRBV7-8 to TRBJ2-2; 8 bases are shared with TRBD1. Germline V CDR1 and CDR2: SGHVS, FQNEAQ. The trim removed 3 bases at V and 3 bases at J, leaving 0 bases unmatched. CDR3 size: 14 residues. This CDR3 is CASSLTGDTGELFF. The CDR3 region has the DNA TGTGCCAGCAGCTTGACAGGGGACACCGGGGAGCTGTTTTTT.

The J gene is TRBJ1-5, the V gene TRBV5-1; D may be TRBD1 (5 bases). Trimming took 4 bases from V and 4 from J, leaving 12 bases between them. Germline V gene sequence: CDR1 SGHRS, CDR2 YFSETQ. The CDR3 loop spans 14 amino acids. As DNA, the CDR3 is TGCGCCAGCAGCGCGTCCCCAGGGAATCAGCCCCAGCATTTT. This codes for CASSASPGNQPQHF.

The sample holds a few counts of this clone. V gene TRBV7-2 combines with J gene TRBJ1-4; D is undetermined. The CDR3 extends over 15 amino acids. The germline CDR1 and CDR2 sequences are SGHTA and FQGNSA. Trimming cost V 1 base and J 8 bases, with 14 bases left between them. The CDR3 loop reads CASSLVGSLGEKLFF. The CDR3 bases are TGTGCCAGCAGCTTAGTAGGGAGCCTAGGAGAAAAACTGTTTTTT.

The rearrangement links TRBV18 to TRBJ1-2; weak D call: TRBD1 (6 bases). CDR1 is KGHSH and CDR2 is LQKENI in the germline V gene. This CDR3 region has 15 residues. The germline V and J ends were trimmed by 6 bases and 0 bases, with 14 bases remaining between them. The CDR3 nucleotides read TGTGCCAGCTCCCCCGAGGGGGGTTCTAACTATGGCTACACCTTC. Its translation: CASSPEGGSNYGYTF.

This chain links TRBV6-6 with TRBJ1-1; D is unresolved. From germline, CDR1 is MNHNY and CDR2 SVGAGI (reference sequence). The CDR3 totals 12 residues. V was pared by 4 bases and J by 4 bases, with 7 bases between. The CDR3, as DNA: TGTGCCAGCAGTTTTTTAGGCACTGAAGCTTTCTTT. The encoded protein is CASSFLGTEAFF.

CDR3 sequence (DNA): TGTGCCAGCAGCTTAGCGGGGGGGGCTCTGGGGCAGTTCTTC. Translated: CASSLAGGALGQFF. The chain links TRBV7-2 to TRBJ2-1; the D gene is possibly TRBD2 (7 bases). Trimming took off 0 bases at V and 12 bases at J, with 15 bases between the two ends. CDR1 is SGHTA and CDR2 is FQGNSA in the germline V gene. CDR3 size: 14 residues.

Here the CDR3 DNA reads TGTGCCATCAGTGAGCGGGAACAGGATGGTGGCTACACCTTC. Protein sequence: CAISEREQDGGYTF. The rearrangement uses TRBV10-3 and TRBJ1-2; possibly TRBD1 for D (5 bases). The V end was cut by 2 bases, the J end by 7 bases, with 14 bases between. Germline CDR1 and CDR2: ENHRY and SYGVKD. The CDR3 runs 14 residues.

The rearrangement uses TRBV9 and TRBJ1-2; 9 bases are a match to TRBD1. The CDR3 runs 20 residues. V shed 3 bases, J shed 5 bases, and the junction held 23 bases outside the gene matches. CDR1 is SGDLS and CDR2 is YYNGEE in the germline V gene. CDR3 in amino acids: CASSARVEASETGGDYGYTF. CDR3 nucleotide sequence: TGTGCCAGCAGCGCACGTGTAGAGGCATCTGAGACAGGGGGAGATTATGGCTACACCTTC.

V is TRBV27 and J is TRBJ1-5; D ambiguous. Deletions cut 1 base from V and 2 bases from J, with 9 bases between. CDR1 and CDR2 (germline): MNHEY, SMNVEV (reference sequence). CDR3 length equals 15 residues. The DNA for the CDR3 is TGTGCCAGCAGTTTATGGGGAGAAGGCAATCAGCCCCAGCATTTT. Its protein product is CASSLWGEGNQPQHF.

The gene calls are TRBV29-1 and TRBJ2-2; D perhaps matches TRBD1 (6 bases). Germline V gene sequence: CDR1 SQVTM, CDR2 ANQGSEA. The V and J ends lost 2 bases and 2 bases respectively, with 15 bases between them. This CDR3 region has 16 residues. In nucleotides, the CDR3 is TGCAGCGTTGAAAGTGGTGACAGGCTCAACACCGGGGAGCTGTTTTTT. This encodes CSVESGDRLNTGELFF.

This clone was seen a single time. The CDR3 DNA reads as TGTGCCAGTAGTATAACGGGACTCGGCCAAGAGACCCAGTACTTC. This codes for CASSITGLGQETQYF. The chain recombines TRBV19 with TRBJ2-5; D perhaps matches TRBD2 (6 bases). Looked up from germline, CDR1 is LNHDA and CDR2 is SQIVND (reference sequence). The V and J ends lost 2 bases and 1 base respectively, with 11 bases between them. The length of the CDR3 is 15 residues.

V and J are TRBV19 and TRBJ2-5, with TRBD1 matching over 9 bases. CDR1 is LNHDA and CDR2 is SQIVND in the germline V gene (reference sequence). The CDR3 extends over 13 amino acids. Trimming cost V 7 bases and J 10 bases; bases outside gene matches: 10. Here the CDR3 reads CASKVTGGSVQYF. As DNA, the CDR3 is TGTGCCAGTAAGGTGACAGGGGGGTCTGTCCAGTACTTC.

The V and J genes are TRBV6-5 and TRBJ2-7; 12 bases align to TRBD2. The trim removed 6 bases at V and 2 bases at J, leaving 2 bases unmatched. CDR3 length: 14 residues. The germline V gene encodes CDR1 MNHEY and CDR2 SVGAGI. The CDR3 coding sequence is TGTGCCAGCAGCCTAGCGGGGGGGACCTACGAGCAGTACTTC. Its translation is CASSLAGGTYEQYF.

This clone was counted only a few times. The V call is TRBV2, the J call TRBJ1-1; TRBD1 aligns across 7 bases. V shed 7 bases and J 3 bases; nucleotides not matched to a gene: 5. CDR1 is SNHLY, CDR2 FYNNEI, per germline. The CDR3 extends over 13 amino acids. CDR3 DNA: TGTGCCAGCACCTTTGACAGGGACACTGAAGCTTTCTTT. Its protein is CASTFDRDTEAFF. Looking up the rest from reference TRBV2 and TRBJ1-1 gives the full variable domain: EPEVTQTPSHQVTQMGQEVILRCVPISNHLYFYWYRQILGQKVEFLVSFYNNEISEKSEIFDDQFSVERPDGSNFTLKIRSTKLEDSAMYFCASTFDRDTEAFFGQGTRLTVV.

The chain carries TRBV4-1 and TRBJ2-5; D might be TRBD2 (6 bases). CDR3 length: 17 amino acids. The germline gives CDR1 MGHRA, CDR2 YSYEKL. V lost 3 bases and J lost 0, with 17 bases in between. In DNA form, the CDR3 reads TGCGCCAGCAGCCAGAGAGGGGATAGCGGTAACCAAGAGACCCAGTACTTC. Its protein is CASSQRGDSGNQETQYF.

The chain's CDR3 is CASSNPWGRDTEAFF. The CDR3 nucleotides read TGTGCCAGCAGTAACCCCTGGGGGCGGGACACTGAAGCTTTCTTT. This chain links TRBV28 with TRBJ1-1; D may be TRBD1 (6 bases). The germline V gene encodes CDR1 MDHEN and CDR2 SYDVKM. The CDR3 sequence is 15 residues long. V was pared by 5 bases and J by 3 bases, with 16 bases between. Full variable domain (outside the CDR3, taken from reference TRBV28 and TRBJ1-1): DVKVTQSSRYLVKRTGEKVFLECVQDMDHENMFWYRQDPGLGLRLIYFSYDVKMKEKGDIPEGYSVSREKKERFSLILESASTNQTSMYLCASSNPWGRDTEAFFGQGTRLTVV.

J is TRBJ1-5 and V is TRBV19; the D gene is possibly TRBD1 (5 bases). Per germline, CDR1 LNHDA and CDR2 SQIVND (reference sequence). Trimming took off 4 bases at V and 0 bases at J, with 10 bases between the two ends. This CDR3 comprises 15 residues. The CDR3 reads CASSTHRNSNQPQHF. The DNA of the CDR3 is TGTGCCAGTAGTACACACAGGAATAGCAATCAGCCCCAGCATTTT.

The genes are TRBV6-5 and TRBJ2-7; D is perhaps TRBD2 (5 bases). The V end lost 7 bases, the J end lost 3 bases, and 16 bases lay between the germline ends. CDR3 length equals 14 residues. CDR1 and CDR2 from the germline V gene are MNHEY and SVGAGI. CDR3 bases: TGTGCCAGCAAACTAATCCGAGGGCTCTACGAGCAGTACTTC. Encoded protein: CASKLIRGLYEQYF.

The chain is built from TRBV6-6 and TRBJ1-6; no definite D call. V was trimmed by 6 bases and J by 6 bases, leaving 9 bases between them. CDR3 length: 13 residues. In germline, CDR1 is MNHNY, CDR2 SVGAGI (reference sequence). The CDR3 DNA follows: TGTGCCAGCAGGGGCAGATTTAATTCACCCCTCCACTTT. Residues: CASRGRFNSPLHF.

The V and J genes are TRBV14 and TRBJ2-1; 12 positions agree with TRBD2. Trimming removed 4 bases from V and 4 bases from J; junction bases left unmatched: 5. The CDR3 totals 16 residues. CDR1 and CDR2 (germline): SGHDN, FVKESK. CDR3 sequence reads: CASSLGTSGPYNEQFF. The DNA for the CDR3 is TGTGCCAGCAGCCTAGGGACTAGCGGGCCTTACAATGAGCAGTTCTTC.

The CDR3 DNA follows: TGTGCCAGCAGCTTAGGACAAATAAATTCACCCCTCCACTTT. It codes for CASSLGQINSPLHF. The chain carries TRBV7-3 and TRBJ1-6; D is possibly TRBD1 (5 bases). Germline CDR1 and CDR2: SGHTA and FQGTGA. The V end was cut by 2 bases, the J end by 7 bases, with 9 bases between. The CDR3 consists of 14 residues.

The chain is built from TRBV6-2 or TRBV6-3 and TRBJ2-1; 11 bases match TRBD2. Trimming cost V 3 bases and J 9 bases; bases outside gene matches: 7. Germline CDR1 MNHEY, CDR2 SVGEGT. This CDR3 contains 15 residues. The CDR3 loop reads CASSYTSGRFSEQFF. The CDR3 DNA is TGTGCCAGCAGTTATACTAGCGGGAGATTTAGTGAGCAGTTCTTC.